A selection of T cell receptor beta chains follows, all from one sample in a study of blood T cell repertoires in COVID-19. Clones were read by immunoSEQ multiplex PCR, and TCRdb kept only the in-frame ones, dropping some. The table includes 75,000 or so clones, roughly 87% detected once. The source material was peripheral blood. The receptors come from a woman over 75 with active or convalescent COVID-19. Both conserved end residues are part of each CDR3. Fields, in order: V gene, J gene, D gene, CDR3 length, CDR3 protein, CDR3 DNA. A D gene is named only where the DNA matches it firmly.

v_gene: TRBV19; j_gene: TRBJ2-1; d_gene: TRBD1; len: 16; CDR3aa: CASSIQQGAGYNEQFF; CDR3nt: TGTGCCAGTAGTATCCAACAGGGGGCGGGATACAATGAGCAGTTCTTC
v_gene: TRBV7-7; j_gene: TRBJ2-3; d_gene: TRBD1; len: 15; CDR3aa: CASSSTGGSTDTQYF; CDR3nt: TGTGCCAGCAGCTCTACAGGGGGTAGCACAGATACGCAGTATTTT
v_gene: TRBV4-1; j_gene: TRBJ2-7; d_gene: .; len: 15; CDR3aa: CASSQVFDSSYEQYF; CDR3nt: TGCGCCAGCAGCCAAGTCTTCGACAGCTCCTACGAGCAGTACTTC
v_gene: TRBV5-6; j_gene: TRBJ2-2; d_gene: TRBD1; len: 14; CDR3aa: CASKTGRNTGELFF; CDR3nt: TGTGCCAGCAAGACAGGGAGGAACACCGGGGAGCTGTTTTTT
v_gene: TRBV19; j_gene: TRBJ2-7; d_gene: TRBD1; len: 16; CDR3aa: CASSIDWTGPSYEQYF; CDR3nt: TGTGCCAGTAGTATAGATTGGACAGGTCCCTCCTACGAGCAGTACTTC
v_gene: TRBV6-1; j_gene: TRBJ2-1; d_gene: TRBD1; len: 17; CDR3aa: CASSALGGTGFNNEQFF; CDR3nt: TGTGCCAGCAGTGCTCTTGGCGGGACAGGGTTTAACAATGAGCAGTTCTTC
v_gene: TRBV19; j_gene: TRBJ1-1; d_gene: TRBD1; len: 14; CDR3aa: CASRPGTGVTEAFF; CDR3nt: TGTGCCAGTAGACCCGGGACAGGGGTGACTGAAGCTTTCTTT
v_gene: TRBV24-1; j_gene: TRBJ2-1; d_gene: TRBD1; len: 15; CDR3aa: CATSERTGAYNEQFF; CDR3nt: TGTGCCACCAGTGAACGGACAGGGGCCTACAATGAGCAGTTCTTC
v_gene: TRBV7-9; j_gene: TRBJ1-3; d_gene: TRBD1; len: 12; CDR3aa: CASSVQGTTIYF; CDR3nt: TGTGCCAGCAGCGTACAGGGGACCACCATATATTTT
v_gene: TRBV7-9; j_gene: TRBJ1-4; d_gene: .; len: 13; CDR3aa: CASTRSLPEKLFF; CDR3nt: TGTGCCAGCACCAGGAGCTTGCCGGAAAAACTGTTTTTT
v_gene: TRBV19; j_gene: TRBJ2-1; d_gene: TRBD1; len: 18; CDR3aa: CASSIGGTQGFWDNEQFF; CDR3nt: TGTGCCAGTAGTATAGGGGGAACACAGGGGTTCTGGGACAATGAGCAGTTCTTC
v_gene: TRBV5-5; j_gene: TRBJ1-4; d_gene: .; len: 14; CDR3aa: CASSLQGRAEKLFF; CDR3nt: TGTGCCAGCAGCCTACAGGGCAGGGCTGAAAAACTGTTTTTT
v_gene: TRBV5-4; j_gene: TRBJ2-3; d_gene: TRBD2; len: 15; CDR3aa: CASSLGGTSSDTQYF; CDR3nt: TGTGCCAGCAGCTTAGGGGGGACTAGCTCAGATACGCAGTATTTT
v_gene: TRBV6-5; j_gene: TRBJ1-1; d_gene: .; len: 14; CDR3aa: CASSSTGGRTEAFF; CDR3nt: TGTGCCAGCAGTTCGACTGGGGGCAGGACTGAAGCTTTCTTT
v_gene: TRBV2; j_gene: TRBJ1-1; d_gene: TRBD1; len: 13; CDR3aa: CASGGQGYTEAFF; CDR3nt: TGTGCCAGCGGGGGACAGGGTTACACTGAAGCTTTCTTT
v_gene: TRBV6-2/TRBV6-3; j_gene: TRBJ2-1; d_gene: .; len: 15; CDR3aa: CASSTSGALGNEQFF; CDR3nt: TGTGCCAGCAGTACCAGCGGCGCCTTAGGCAATGAGCAGTTCTTC
v_gene: TRBV9; j_gene: TRBJ1-2; d_gene: .; len: 14; CDR3aa: CASSLVGELAGYTF; CDR3nt: TGTGCCAGCAGCCTCGTCGGGGAATTGGCCGGCTACACCTTC
v_gene: TRBV5-1; j_gene: TRBJ2-5; d_gene: .; len: 12; CDR3aa: CASSFQGETQYF; CDR3nt: TGCGCCAGCAGCTTCCAGGGGGAGACCCAGTACTTC